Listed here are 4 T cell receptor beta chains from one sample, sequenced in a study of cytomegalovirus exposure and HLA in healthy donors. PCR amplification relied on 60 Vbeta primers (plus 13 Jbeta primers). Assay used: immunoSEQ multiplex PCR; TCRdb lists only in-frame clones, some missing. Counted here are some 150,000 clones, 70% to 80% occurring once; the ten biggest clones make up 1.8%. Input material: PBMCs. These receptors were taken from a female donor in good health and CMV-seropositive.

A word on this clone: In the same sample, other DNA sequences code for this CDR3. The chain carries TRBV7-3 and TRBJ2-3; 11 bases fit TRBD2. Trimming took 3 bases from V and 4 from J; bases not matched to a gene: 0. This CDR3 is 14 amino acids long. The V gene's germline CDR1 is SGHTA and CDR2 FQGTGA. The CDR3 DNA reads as TGTGCCAGCAGCTTGGGACTAGCGGCAGATACGCAGTATTTT. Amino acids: CASSLGLAADTQYF.

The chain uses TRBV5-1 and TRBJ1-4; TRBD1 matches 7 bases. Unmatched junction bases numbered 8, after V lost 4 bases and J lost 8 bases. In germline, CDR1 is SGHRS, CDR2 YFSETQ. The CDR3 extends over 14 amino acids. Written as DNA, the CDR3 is TGCGCCAGCAGCCGTGACAGGGTGGGAGAAAAACTGTTTTTT. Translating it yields CASSRDRVGEKLFF.

The CDR3 reads CASSTTLGGNYGYTF. The CDR3 nucleotides read TGTGCCAGCAGCACAACCCTGGGGGGGAACTATGGCTACACCTTC. The chain combines TRBV9 with TRBJ1-2; tentatively, D is TRBD1 (5 bases). In germline, CDR1 is SGDLS, CDR2 YYNGEE. Deletions cut 4 bases from V and 2 bases from J, with 15 bases between. The CDR3 covers 15 residues.

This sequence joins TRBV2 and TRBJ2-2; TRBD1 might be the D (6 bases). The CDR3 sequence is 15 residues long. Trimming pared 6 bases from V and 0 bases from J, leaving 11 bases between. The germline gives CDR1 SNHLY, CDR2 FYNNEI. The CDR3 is CASRKTGSNTGELFF. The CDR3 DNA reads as TGTGCCAGCAGGAAGACAGGATCGAACACCGGGGAGCTGTTTTTT. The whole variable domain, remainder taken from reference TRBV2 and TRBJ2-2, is EPEVTQTPSHQVTQMGQEVILRCVPISNHLYFYWYRQILGQKVEFLVSFYNNEISEKSEIFDDQFSVERPDGSNFTLKIRSTKLEDSAMYFCASRKTGSNTGELFFGEGSRLTVL.